The sequence of this TCR beta chain was determined in a study of T-cell reconstitution after alpha-beta-depleted transplantation in children. This clonotype was detected only a few times. Antigen specificity is unknown. This CDR3 region has 13 residues. Deletions cut 5 bases from V and 1 base from J, with 8 bases between. From germline, CDR1 is SGHTS and CDR2 YDEGEE. A TCRbeta library incorporating unique molecular identifiers was prepared. TCRdb fed the PCR reads into MiXCR, producing one record per CDR3 protein. The repertoire includes roughly 340,000 distinct CDR3 sequences, roughly 16% of them detected once, and around 38% sits in the top ten. Study results and limitations: Newly generated T cells supplied most T-cell counts and diversity one year post-transplant. Surviving recipient T cells and thymic progenitors underlay high day-60 TCRbeta diversity in some patients.

The V call is TRBV5-8, the J call TRBJ2-3; D ambiguous. Specimen: PBMCs, mostly from graft donor cells, collected 360 days after TCRalphabeta/CD19-depleted stem cell transplant. The receptor comes from a male patient aged 2 to 9 who had a stem cell transplant for acute lymphoblastic leukemia, so the T cells may come from the graft donor. The CDR3 region has the DNA TGTGCCAGCAGGGTTTGGGGCACAGATACGCAGTATTTT. It yields the protein CASRVWGTDTQYF.